This T cell receptor beta chain was documented in a study of regulatory T cells in long-lasting Graves disease (dated by TCRdb to about 2021). For the study in its entirety: In the newly diagnosed Graves' disease group, patients had been taking antithyroid drugs for less than 3 months. A total of 35 or so samples underwent TCR sequencing: about 13 from persistent and around 20 from newly diagnosed Graves' disease patients. This study used TCR sequencing and RNA sequencing of peripheral blood to compare persistent Graves' disease patients against newly diagnosed Graves' disease patients. The study was registered as a clinical trial and conducted in China.

Broad study findings and their caveats: Peripheral blood alone was examined, since thyroid tissue, which constituted the primary lesion, could not be accessed. Lower TCR Shannon entropy and fewer highly expanded clones were observed in persistent Graves' disease patients than in newly diagnosed patients, which suggested clonal expansion. More public clonotypes were shared among persistent patients (approximately 3,000) than among newly diagnosed patients (roughly 1,000). The authors noted that the small sample size was a limitation that may lower accuracy. Sequencing and analysis were restricted to the TCR beta chain. Preferential use of TRBV28, TRBJ1-2 and TRBJ2-5 was observed in persistent disease, whereas TRBV20-1 and TRBJ2-1 were favored in newly diagnosed disease.

Receptors were amplified or captured by multiplex PCR. These reads were obtained on an Illumina HiSeq 4000. TCR beta libraries were built with iRepertoire HTBI primers and Arm-PCR amplification of CDR3 regions. Before sequencing, the PCR products went through gel purification. Under the source paper's analysis protocol: Gene usage analysis of CDR3 amino acid clonotypes used the 60 to 80 TRBV and 14 to 15 TRBJ segments found across samples. COPE and FqMerger were used to merge the filtered high-quality paired reads into contigs. BLAST was used to align contigs to IMGT TRBV, TRBD and TRBJ reference genes, and CDR3 was defined according to IMGT. Any clonotype with a frequency above 0.1% was counted as a highly expanded clone. Repertoire diversity was measured by Shannon entropy, and V-J evenness by the Gini coefficient. A clonotype was considered public if more than one individual shared it. The public reads were quality trimmed at Q25 with fastp and then assembled into clones with MiXCR by TCRdb, keeping productive beta chains. Rows with a matching CDR3 protein are joined into one entry that keeps the most common DNA and genes. These V and J calls rely on TCRdb rather than the paper's analysis. The sample data list 350,000 to 400,000 distinct CDR3 sequences, and about 16% of these were observed just once. The ten top clones hold about 20% of the sample.

The time point label here, explained by the study, means: newly diagnosed GD, antithyroid drugs for less than 3 months. RNA was extracted from PBMCs in TRIzol for both TCR sequencing and RNA sequencing. The diagnosis of Graves' disease followed American Thyroid Association guidelines. The patients came from an endocrinology department in Xi'an, China. From each patient, approximately 9 milliliters of peripheral blood was collected into an EDTA anticoagulant tube. Ficoll Paque Plus density gradient separation was used to isolate PBMCs, and no further T cell sorting was done. An Agilent 2100 Bioanalyzer and agarose gel were used to assess RNA quality, and a NanoDrop 2000 was used to measure RNA concentration. This clonotype came up many times. It lacks a known antigen. No clone much larger than this one lies a single base away; base qualities are absent. V is pruned by 5 bases and J by 3 bases, leaving 4 bases of the junction without a gene match. The germline V gene gives CDR1 as SGHTA and CDR2 as FQGNSA. The CDR3 starts with the cysteine, ends with the phenylalanine, and has 16 residues. The kept DNA is CDR3 alone, 48 bases in frame from the first base.

The chain joins TRBV7-2 to TRBJ2-3, and TRBD2 aligns with 14 junction nucleotides. The sample was peripheral blood mononuclear cells (PBMCs), taken at new diagnosis, from a patient treated with antithyroid drugs. The TCR was taken from a female donor with Graves disease. CDR3 region: CASSPRLAGGTDTQYF. The nucleotide sequence reads as follows: TGTGCCAGCAGCCCCCGACTAGCGGGAGGGACAGATACGCAGTATTTT.